This T cell receptor (beta chain) came from a study of T cell repertoires in cytomegalovirus infection. For the study at large: Public TCR beta signature analysis indicated the presence of both CMV infection and matching HLA type.

TCRdb re-derived calls from the reads in MiXCR, one entry per CDR3 protein. The sample holds about 190,000 distinct CDR3 sequences, approximately 28% seen once. The CDR3 length is 15 residues. Germline assignment: CDR1 DFQATT and CDR2 SNEGSKA (reference sequence). Germline trimming cut 5 bases from V and 4 bases from J; bases unmatched to any gene: 10. This clonotype was counted at least ten times. Input material: PBMCs. The sequence was collected from a human donor in good health (CMV status not recorded). Some clones in this sample may be carry-over from other donors' samples. The chain links TRBV20-1 to TRBJ2-1, with TRBD2 matching 8 bases. CDR3 DNA: TGCAGTGCTCCGATAAGCGGGAGATCGTACAATGAGCAGTTCTTC. Translated, it gives CSAPISGRSYNEQFF.